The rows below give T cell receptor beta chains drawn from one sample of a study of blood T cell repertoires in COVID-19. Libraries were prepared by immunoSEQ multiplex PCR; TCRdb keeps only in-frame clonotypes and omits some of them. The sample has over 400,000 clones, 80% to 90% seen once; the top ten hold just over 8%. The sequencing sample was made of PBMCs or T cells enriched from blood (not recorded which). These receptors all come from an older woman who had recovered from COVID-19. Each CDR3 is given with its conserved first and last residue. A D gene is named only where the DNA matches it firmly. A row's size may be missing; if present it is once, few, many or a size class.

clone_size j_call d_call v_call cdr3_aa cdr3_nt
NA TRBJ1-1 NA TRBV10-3 CAISETDTEAFF TGTGCCATCAGTGAGACAGACACTGAAGCTTTCTTT
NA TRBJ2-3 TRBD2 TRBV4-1 CASSPGGRGSTDTQYF TGCGCCAGCAGCCCGGGGGGGCGGGGAAGCACAGATACGCAGTATTTT
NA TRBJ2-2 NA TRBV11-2 CASSQTRSVGGELFF TGTGCCAGCAGCCAAACTAGATCGGTGGGCGGGGAGCTGTTTTTT
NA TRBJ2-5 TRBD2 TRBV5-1 CASTLRPAGGPQETQYF TGCGCCAGCACCCTACGCCCAGCGGGGGGGCCCCAAGAGACCCAGTACTTC
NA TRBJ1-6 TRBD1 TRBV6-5 CASSPRDRPNSPLHF TGTGCCAGCAGCCCCCGGGACAGGCCTAATTCACCCCTCCACTTT
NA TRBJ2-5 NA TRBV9 CASSALLGGQETQYF TGTGCCAGCAGCGCCCTTCTTGGGGGGCAAGAGACCCAGTACTTC
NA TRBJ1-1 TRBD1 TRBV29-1 CSVSKGTGLNTEAFF TGCAGCGTCTCAAAGGGGACAGGGCTGAACACTGAAGCTTTCTTT
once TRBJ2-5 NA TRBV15 CATSRDLGVETQYF TGTGCCACCAGCAGAGACTTAGGAGTAGAGACCCAGTACTTC
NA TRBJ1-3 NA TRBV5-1 CASSLGETGNTIYF TGCGCCAGCAGCTTAGGGGAAACTGGAAACACCATATATTTT
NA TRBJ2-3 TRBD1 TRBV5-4 CASTETGDTDTQYF TGTGCCAGCACCGAGACAGGGGACACAGATACGCAGTATTTT
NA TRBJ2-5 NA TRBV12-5 CASGLGRQVSDQETQYF TGTGCTAGTGGTTTGGGCCGACAGGTGTCGGACCAAGAGACCCAGTACTTC
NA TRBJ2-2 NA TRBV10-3 CAISDVQGTGELFF TGTGCCATCAGTGATGTACAGGGCACCGGGGAGCTGTTTTTT
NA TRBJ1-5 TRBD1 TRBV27 CASSLTGSQPQHF TGTGCCAGCAGTTTGACAGGGAGCCAGCCCCAGCATTTT
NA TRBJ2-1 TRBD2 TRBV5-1 CATGTSGGLGYNEQFF TGCGCCACCGGGACTAGCGGGGGGCTGGGGTACAATGAGCAGTTCTTC
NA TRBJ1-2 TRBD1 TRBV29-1 CSVESGTGDYGYTF TGCAGCGTTGAATCGGGGACAGGCGACTATGGCTACACCTTC
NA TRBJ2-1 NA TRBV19 CASRDSLGNEQFF TGTGCCAGCCGGGACTCACTCGGCAATGAGCAGTTCTTC